A single sample is the source of the 24 T cell receptor beta chains below, sequenced in a study of blood T cells in healthy people across ages (dated by TCRdb to the mid-2010s). Library generation was performed with 5' RACE. The sequencing machine was an Illumina HiSeq 2500. A second PCR of about 6 to 12 cycles was performed with a sample-barcoded 5' primer and a J-beta primer mix. The raw public reads went through TCRdb reprocessing: fastp at Q25, MiXCR clone calling, in-frame beta chains kept. Rows are unified per CDR3 protein, each entry keeping the most common DNA and genes. Across this sample there are roughly 800,000 distinct CDR3 sequences, with around 24% seen only once. Under 3% of the sample is in the top ten clones. Another study also made use of these data, one on T cells of mothers and their children.

The sample comprised blood. The receptors derive from a boy aged 5 to 17 in good health.

In this sample, this clonotype turned up a few times. DNA for the CDR3: TGTGCCAGCAGCAAAGCGCAGTGGCCGGGGGACTCCTACGAGCAGTACTTC. Residues: CASSKAQWPGDSYEQYF. This chain links TRBV21-1 with TRBJ2-7; the D call in the table, TRBD1, was not verified against the DNA. TRBV21-1 has pseudogene status. CDR3 length: 17 amino acids.

This clonotype was observed a handful of times. The V gene is TRBV4-1, the J gene TRBJ2-7, with D unclear. Germline values: CDR1 MGHRA, CDR2 YSYEKL. The CDR3 spans 16 residues. Trimming stripped 0 bases from V and 0 bases from J, with 12 bases between. The CDR3 sequence: CASSQDNPLGSYEQYF. The CDR3 bases are TGCGCCAGCAGCCAAGACAATCCTTTGGGCTCCTACGAGCAGTACTTC.

This clonotype has just a few counts. CDR3 in DNA: TGTGCCAGCAGTTTATCCCCCCGGCCGCGCGAGCAGTACTTC. Amino acid sequence: CASSLSPRPREQYF. The chain uses TRBV28 and TRBJ2-7, with no clear D. This CDR3 region has 14 residues. Germline V gene data show CDR1 as MDHEN and CDR2 as SYDVKM. V shed 1 base and J shed 6 bases, with 13 bases lying between them.

This clonotype was counted between two and nine times. The chain carries TRBV20-1 and TRBJ1-2; D gene uncertain. CDR1 is DFQATT and CDR2 is SNEGSKA in the germline V gene (reference sequence). V was cut by 2 bases and J by 5 bases, with 6 bases left in between. The CDR3 extends over 11 amino acids. CDR3 nucleotide sequence: TGCAGTGCTAGACTTTCATATGGCTACACCTTC. Its protein is CSARLSYGYTF.

V usage is TRBV19 and J usage is TRBJ1-4, with TRBD1 matching 7 bases. With V trimmed by 5 bases and J by 9 bases, 6 bases remained unmatched. CDR1 LNHDA and CDR2 SQIVND come from the germline V gene (reference sequence). There are 13 residues in the CDR3. The CDR3 region is CASSSTGDQKLFF. The CDR3 DNA follows: TGTGCCAGTAGTTCAACAGGGGACCAAAAACTGTTTTTT. The variable domain in full, with the rest retrieved from reference TRBV19 and TRBJ1-4, is DGGITQSPKYLFRKEGQNVTLSCEQNLNHDAMYWYRQDPGQGLRLIYYSQIVNDFQKGDIAEGYSVSREKKESFPLTVTSAQKNPTAFYLCASSSTGDQKLFFGSGTQLSVL.

The chain combines TRBV7-2 with TRBJ2-1; tentatively, D is TRBD1 (5 bases). Trimming took 5 bases from V and 10 from J, leaving 15 bases between them. Germline V CDR1 and CDR2: SGHTA, FQGNSA. CDR3 size: 13 residues. CDR3 coding DNA: TGTGCCAGCAGCAATGATCAGGGCGGCGAGCAGTTCTTC. Translated: CASSNDQGGEQFF.

This clonotype showed up just a few times. The chain joins TRBV12-3 or TRBV12-4 to TRBJ2-5, with D perhaps TRBD2 (7 bases). V shed 5 bases and J shed 7 bases, with 17 bases lying between them. CDR3 size: 14 residues. CDR3 in amino acids: CASSPQRGGGTQYF. CDR3 nucleotide sequence: TGTGCCAGCAGTCCGCAGCGGGGAGGGGGGACCCAGTACTTC.

This clonotype showed up just a few times. This sequence joins TRBV29-1 and TRBJ2-7; TRBD1 matches at 9 bases. Gene TRBJ2-5 matches the end of the DNA better, so the J call may be wrong. The germline CDR1 and CDR2 sequences are SQVTM and ANQGSEA. This CDR3 is 14 amino acids long. CDR3 DNA sequence: TGCAGCGTCCCGACAGGGGGTTCGTCGGAGACCCAGTACTTC. Amino acids: CSVPTGGSSETQYF.

The table lists this clonotype with a few counts. As DNA, the CDR3 is TGTGCCAGCAGCCGCTCCCCCGAGCTGCCACATGGCTACACCTTC. This gives the protein CASSRSPELPHGYTF. V and J are TRBV16 and TRBJ1-2; D is undetermined. Germline-derived CDR1 and CDR2 are KGHSY and FQNENV. The length of the CDR3 is 15 residues. Between the trimmed V and J ends, which lost 4 bases and 6 bases, there was a span of 18 bases.

The chain has TRBV7-9 and TRBJ2-6, with D unresolved. Trimming took off 5 bases at V and 4 bases at J, with 9 bases between the two ends. This CDR3 is 14 amino acids long. Per germline, CDR1 SEHNR and CDR2 FQNEAQ (reference sequence). CDR3 coding DNA: TGTGCCAGCAGCCCCCTTATAGGGGCCAACGTCCTGACTTTC. Its translation: CASSPLIGANVLTF.

CDR3 amino acids: CATSRGGWSSETQYF. The CDR3 DNA reads as TGTGCCACCAGCAGAGGTGGGTGGTCCTCGGAGACCCAGTACTTC. J is TRBJ2-5 and V is TRBV15; D remains unclear. CDR1 is LNHNV, CDR2 YYDKDF, per germline (reference sequence). The V end was cut by 1 base, the J end by 5 bases, with 14 bases between. This CDR3 is 15 amino acids long. The variable domain in full, with the rest retrieved from reference TRBV15 and TRBJ2-5, is DAMVIQNPRYQVTQFGKPVTLSCSQTLNHNVMYWYQQKSSQAPKLLFHYYDKDFNNEADTPDNFQSRRPNTSFCFLDIRSPGLGDTAMYLCATSRGGWSSETQYFGPGTRLLVL.

This clonotype has at least ten counts. The gene calls are TRBV5-1 and TRBJ2-5, with 7 positions matching TRBD2. The CDR3 consists of 13 residues. V was clipped by 5 bases and J by 5 bases; unmatched bases: 6. CDR1 is SGHRS, CDR2 YFSETQ, per germline. The CDR3 region has the DNA TGCGCCAGCAGTCGGGGGGACGGGGAGACCCAGTACTTC. Its protein product is CASSRGDGETQYF.

The chain employs TRBV28 and TRBJ2-7; TRBD1 matches at 8 bases. The V segment lost 4 bases and the J segment 2 bases; nucleotides outside the gene matches: 7. This CDR3 region has 15 residues. In germline, CDR1 is MDHEN, CDR2 SYDVKM. CDR3 in amino acids: CASSSQGEVPYEQYF. The CDR3 region has the DNA TGTGCCAGCAGTTCACAGGGGGAAGTACCCTACGAGCAGTACTTC.

The chain employs TRBV29-1 and TRBJ2-1, with D uncertain. The CDR3 runs 10 residues. Germline assignment: CDR1 SQVTM and CDR2 ANQGSEA. Between the trimmed V and J ends, which lost 6 bases and 4 bases, there was a span of 4 bases. This CDR3 is CSVYYNEQFF. CDR3 nucleotide sequence: TGCAGCGTCTATTACAATGAGCAGTTCTTC.

V and J are TRBV30 and TRBJ1-3; 7 bases are shared with TRBD1. This CDR3 is built from 13 residues. CDR1 and CDR2 from the germline V gene are GTSNPN and SVGIG (reference sequence). V was pared by 5 bases and J by 2 bases, with 3 bases of the junction left unmatched. In DNA form, the CDR3 reads TGTGCCTGGGCAGGGGGACCTGGAAACACCATATATTTT. Translating it yields CAWAGGPGNTIYF.

The chain combines TRBV29-1 with TRBJ1-2, with D tentatively TRBD1 (6 bases). CDR3 length: 16 residues. The V end lost 0 bases, the J end lost 4 bases, and 18 bases lay between the germline ends. Germline values: CDR1 SQVTM, CDR2 ANQGSEA. CDR3 sequence: CSVEDPRTEESYGYTF. CDR3 bases: TGCAGCGTTGAAGATCCAAGGACAGAGGAGAGCTATGGCTACACCTTC.

The genes are TRBV2 and TRBJ2-5; 7 bases fit TRBD2. The tail of the sequence fits TRBJ2-1 better, so the J call may be wrong. Germline-derived CDR1 and CDR2 are SNHLY and FYNNEI. The CDR3 is 13 amino acids. DNA for the CDR3: TGTGCCAGCAGTGCCGGCGGGGGCAATGAGCAGTTCTTC. Its protein is CASSAGGGNEQFF.

This rearrangement joins TRBV28 to TRBJ2-7; tentatively, D is TRBD1 (6 bases). The CDR3 has 14 residues. Trimming pared 8 bases from V and 3 bases from J, leaving 17 bases between. CDR1 and CDR2 from the germline V gene are MDHEN and SYDVKM. The CDR3 sequence: CASGTSGALYEQYF. CDR3 nucleotides: TGTGCCAGCGGCACCTCAGGGGCCCTCTACGAGCAGTACTTC. The variable domain in full, with the rest retrieved from reference TRBV28 and TRBJ2-7, is DVKVTQSSRYLVKRTGEKVFLECVQDMDHENMFWYRQDPGLGLRLIYFSYDVKMKEKGDIPEGYSVSREKKERFSLILESASTNQTSMYLCASGTSGALYEQYFGPGTRLTVT.

V and J are TRBV30 and TRBJ1-1, with a weak D call TRBD1 (6 bases). Deletions cut 3 bases from V and 1 base from J, with 9 bases between. CDR3 length: 13 amino acids. Germline V gene lookup returns CDR1 GTSNPN and CDR2 SVGIG (reference sequence). CDR3: CAWRETGNTEAFF. In nucleotides, the CDR3 is TGTGCCTGGAGAGAGACAGGGAACACTGAAGCTTTCTTT.

This clonotype has just a few counts. This chain connects TRBV9 to TRBJ1-3; no firm D call. Germline CDR1 and CDR2: SGDLS and YYNGEE. This CDR3 is 16 amino acids long. Trimming pared 4 bases from V and 4 bases from J, leaving 18 bases between. The CDR3 reads CASSPGSESRGNTIYF. The CDR3 coding sequence is TGTGCCAGCAGCCCCGGGAGCGAATCCCGGGGAAACACCATATATTTT.

The table lists this clonotype with a count of one. The chain recombines TRBV4-1 with TRBJ1-5; D gene uncertain. Germline CDR1 is MGHRA and CDR2 is YSYEKL. The V gene lost 4 bases and the J gene lost 2 bases, with 12 bases spanning the gap. This CDR3 is built from 15 residues. CDR3 DNA: TGCGCCAGCAGCCCTGGGTTAAAAGGCAATCAGCCCCAGCATTTT. It codes for CASSPGLKGNQPQHF.

This clonotype was counted between two and nine times. The chain joins TRBV7-9 to TRBJ1-5; 9 nucleotides match TRBD1. The germline V gene has CDR1 SEHNR and CDR2 FQNEAQ (reference sequence). With 4 bases clipped from V and 0 bases from J, the junction kept 13 bases outside the gene matches. This CDR3 comprises 19 residues. CDR3 coding DNA: TGTGCCAGCAGCTCCCTGGGCACAGGGGGCTCTAATAGCAATCAGCCCCAGCATTTT. Translation gives CASSSLGTGGSNSNQPQHF.

This clonotype was found a few times. The genes are TRBV28 and TRBJ1-2, with 10 nucleotides matching TRBD1. This CDR3 is 17 amino acids long. The ends lost 7 bases at V and 4 bases at J; junction bases unmatched: 15. Germline loops: CDR1 MDHEN, CDR2 SYDVKM. CDR3 sequence: CASKFDHRDRGPYGYTF. CDR3 coding DNA: TGTGCCAGCAAATTCGACCACCGGGACAGGGGTCCCTATGGCTACACCTTC.

This sequence joins TRBV5-1 and TRBJ2-1, with 7 bases fitting TRBD1. In germline, CDR1 is SGHRS, CDR2 YFSETQ. CDR3 size: 16 residues. With V trimmed by 0 bases and J by 2 bases, 5 bases remained unmatched. CDR3 region: CASSLETGPPYNEQFF. The CDR3 DNA follows: TGCGCCAGCAGCTTGGAGACAGGGCCTCCCTACAATGAGCAGTTCTTC. Looking up the rest from reference TRBV5-1 and TRBJ2-1 gives the full variable domain: KAGVTQTPRYLIKTRGQQVTLSCSPISGHRSVSWYQQTPGQGLQFLFEYFSETQRNKGNFPGRFSGRQFSNSRSEMNVSTLELGDSALYLCASSLETGPPYNEQFFGPGTRLTVL.